This T cell receptor (beta chain) was identified in a study of human thymus T cells. Overall study findings and caveats: Related research found strongly overlapping thymic repertoires in unrelated individuals. Thymic and blood repertoires appeared to show biased V and J gene usage.

Thymic samples were excised during corrective heart operations. Having surgery to correct congenital heart defects, healthy Finnish infants acted as the donors. Trimming removed 3 bases from V and 5 bases from J, with 3 bases in between. CDR1 and CDR2 from the germline V gene are SEHNR and FQNEAQ (reference sequence). The CDR3 sequence is 11 residues long. Comments on this clone: Its antigen is as yet unknown.

TCRdb's table, derived via immunoSEQ multiplex PCR, lists solely in-frame clones and lacks some. The sample holds under 150,000 clones, about 93% seen once. The chain carries TRBV7-9 and TRBJ2-3; D unresolved. The clonotype comes from a boy less than two years old with a congenital heart defect but otherwise immunologically healthy. The sequenced material came from thymus tissue. The CDR3 DNA is TGTGCCAGCAGCTTTATAGATACGCAGTATTTT. Protein sequence: CASSFIDTQYF.